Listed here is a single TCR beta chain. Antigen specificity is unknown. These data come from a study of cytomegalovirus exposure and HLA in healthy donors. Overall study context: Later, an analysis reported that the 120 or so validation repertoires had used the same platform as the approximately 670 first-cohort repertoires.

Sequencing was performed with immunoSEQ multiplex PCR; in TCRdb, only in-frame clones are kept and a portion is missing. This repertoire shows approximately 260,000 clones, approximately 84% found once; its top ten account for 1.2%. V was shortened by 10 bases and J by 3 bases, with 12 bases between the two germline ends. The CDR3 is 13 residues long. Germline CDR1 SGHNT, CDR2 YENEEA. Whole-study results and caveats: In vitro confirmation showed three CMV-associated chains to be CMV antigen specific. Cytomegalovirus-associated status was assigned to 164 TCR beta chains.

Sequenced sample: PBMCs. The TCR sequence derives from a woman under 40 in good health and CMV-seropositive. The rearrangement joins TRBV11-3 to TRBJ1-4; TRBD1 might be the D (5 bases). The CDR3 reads CATQGPSNEKLFF. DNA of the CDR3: TGTGCCACCCAGGGTCCGTCTAATGAAAAACTGTTTTTT.